These 26 T cell receptor beta chains were sequenced from one sample in a study of blood T cells in healthy people across ages. The second PCR ran roughly 7 to 12 cycles with a sample-barcoded 5' primer and J-beta primers. TCRdb processed the 5' RACE reads anew with MiXCR; each CDR3 protein has one entry. The data show about 1,400,000 distinct CDR3 sequences, with around 39% seen just once and roughly 7.7% held by the top ten. Sequencing input: blood. These receptors came from a woman between 18 and 30 years old in good health.

The chain links TRBV3-1 to TRBJ2-1, with 8 bases identical to TRBD2. Near its end, the DNA agrees better with TRBJ2-7, so the J call may be wrong. The CDR3 loop spans 15 amino acids. Germline V gene sequence: CDR1 LGHDT, CDR2 YNNKEL (reference sequence). The CDR3 region has the DNA TGTGCCAGCAGCCAAAGCGGGGGTCACTACAATGAGCAGTACTTC. Its translation: CASSQSGGHYNEQYF.

The chain couples TRBV20-1 to TRBJ2-5; a weak D match, TRBD2 (5 bases). CDR3 length equals 12 residues. V was trimmed by 4 bases and J by 1 base, leaving 7 bases between them. Germline lookup yields CDR1 DFQATT and CDR2 SNEGSKA (reference sequence). CDR3 sequence (DNA): TGCAGTGCTAATAGCGTCCAAGAGACCCAGTACTTC. Encoded protein: CSANSVQETQYF.

The V call is TRBV6-6, the J call TRBJ1-3, with D perhaps TRBD1 (5 bases). Between the trimmed V and J ends, which lost 2 bases and 3 bases, there was a span of 11 bases. Germline CDR1 reads MNHNY; CDR2 reads SVGAGI (reference sequence). The CDR3 spans 15 residues. The CDR3 here is CASSYGGANGNTIYF. The CDR3 DNA reads TGTGCCAGCAGTTACGGCGGGGCCAATGGAAACACCATATATTTT.

The V gene is TRBV30, the J gene TRBJ2-6; maybe TRBD1 (6 bases). With 1 base removed from V and 4 bases from J, the gap between germline ends came to 11 bases. Looked up from germline, CDR1 is GTSNPN and CDR2 is SVGIG (reference sequence). This CDR3 has 15 residues. CDR3 in DNA: TGTGCCTGGAGTGCCAGGGGAACCGGGGCCAACGTCCTGACTTTC. It yields the protein CAWSARGTGANVLTF.

The CDR3 sequence is CSARAHSNQPQHF. The CDR3 DNA reads TGCAGTGCTCGGGCCCATAGCAATCAGCCCCAGCATTTT. The rearrangement joins TRBV20-1 to TRBJ1-5; no firm D call. Per germline, CDR1 DFQATT and CDR2 SNEGSKA (reference sequence). Trimming shortened V by 5 bases and J by 0 bases, and 8 bases separated the two germline ends. The CDR3 is 13 amino acids.

Concerning this clonotype: A junction end diverges from the germline sequence, so it may reflect a read error. The rearrangement uses TRBV11-2 and TRBJ2-3, with TRBD2 identical over 16 bases. Germline V gene data show CDR1 as SGHAT and CDR2 as FQNNGV. The CDR3 consists of 17 residues. CDR3: CAISPGTSGGAPDTQYF. In nucleotides, the CDR3 is TGTGCCATCAGCCCTGGGACTAGCGGGGGGGCCCCAGATACGCAGTATTTT.

Many counts were recorded for this clonotype. The CDR3 protein is CASSFSSNQPQHF. The CDR3, as DNA: TGTGCCAGCAGTTTTTCTAGCAATCAGCCCCAGCATTTT. The gene calls are TRBV27 and TRBJ1-5, with D uncertain. There are 13 residues in the CDR3. Trimming pared 3 bases from V and 0 bases from J, leaving 3 bases between. Germline-derived CDR1 and CDR2 are MNHEY and SMNVEV (reference sequence).

This chain links TRBV11-2 with TRBJ2-1, with 7 bases aligning to TRBD2. The J segment lost 5 bases and the V segment lost 5 bases, leaving 9 bases of the junction unmatched. The germline CDR1 and CDR2 sequences are SGHAT and FQNNGV. This CDR3 region has 15 residues. CDR3 protein: CASSHGGTVNNEQFF. For the CDR3, the DNA is TGTGCCAGCAGCCACGGGGGGACTGTAAACAATGAGCAGTTCTTC.

This clonotype was picked up many times. This CDR3 reads CASSEYGREETQYF. The CDR3 DNA reads TGTGCCAGCAGTGAATACGGCAGAGAAGAGACCCAGTACTTC. The gene calls are TRBV25-1 and TRBJ2-5, with unresolved D. The CDR3 loop spans 14 amino acids. In germline, CDR1 is MGHDK, CDR2 SYGVNS. V shed 0 bases and J shed 3 bases, with 8 bases lying between them.

This clonotype turned up a few times. The rearrangement joins TRBV12-3 or TRBV12-4 to TRBJ2-5; no clear D gene. The CDR3 runs to 11 residues. V lost 6 bases to trimming and J lost 13 bases, with 15 bases between them. The CDR3: CASRLDRIWYF. The CDR3 DNA sequence: TGTGCCAGCAGACTCGACCGAATTTGGTACTTC.

The rearrangement uses TRBV27 and TRBJ2-1; 7 positions agree with TRBD1. The trim removed 6 bases at V and 6 bases at J, leaving 8 bases unmatched. The CDR3 contains 14 residues. The V gene's germline CDR1 is MNHEY and CDR2 SMNVEV (reference sequence). The CDR3 loop reads CASRNGQDLNEQFF. The CDR3 nucleotides read TGTGCCAGCAGGAACGGACAGGATCTCAATGAGCAGTTCTTC.

Notes on this clonotype: A much more abundant neighbour one base away suggests this may be a read error. The DNA of the CDR3 is TGCAGCGTCCTAGCCCCGGGACAGGGCTCCCAAGAGACCCAGTACTTC. The encoded protein is CSVLAPGQGSQETQYF. This sequence joins TRBV29-1 and TRBJ2-5; 9 bases agree with TRBD1. This CDR3 is 16 amino acids long. Germline values: CDR1 SQVTM, CDR2 ANQGSEA. Trimming took 6 bases from V and 1 from J; bases not matched to a gene: 12.

The rearrangement links TRBV3-1 to TRBJ2-5, with 13 bases identical to TRBD2. Per the germline V gene, CDR1 is LGHDT and CDR2 is YNNKEL (reference sequence). The trim removed 3 bases at V and 4 bases at J, leaving 8 bases unmatched. This CDR3 is built from 17 residues. The CDR3 loop is CASSQDRWTSGGETQYF. As DNA, the CDR3 is TGTGCCAGCAGCCAGGATAGATGGACTAGCGGGGGAGAGACCCAGTACTTC.

This clonotype has just a few counts. V and J are TRBV29-1 and TRBJ1-1; TRBD1 is a possible D gene (6 bases). Trimming pared 6 bases from V and 1 base from J, leaving 12 bases between. CDR3 length: 13 residues. The V gene's germline CDR1 is SQVTM and CDR2 ANQGSEA. In DNA form, the CDR3 reads TGCAGCGTCGTCCGGGACAAGAACACTGAAGCTTTCTTT. Residues: CSVVRDKNTEAFF.

This chain connects TRBV5-1 to TRBJ1-1; unclear D gene. Trimming took off 9 bases at V and 0 bases at J, with 15 bases between the two ends. The CDR3 runs 14 residues. Germline CDR1 reads SGHRS; CDR2 reads YFSETQ. The CDR3 region is CATAPSSMNTEAFF. Written as DNA, the CDR3 is TGCGCCACCGCACCCTCTTCTATGAACACTGAAGCTTTCTTT.

This clonotype was observed a handful of times. The chain has TRBV6-6 and TRBJ1-2; TRBD1 matches at 10 bases. Germline V gene sequence: CDR1 MNHNY, CDR2 SVGAGI (reference sequence). The length of the CDR3 is 16 residues. The trim removed 6 bases at V and 2 bases at J, leaving 9 bases unmatched. The CDR3 DNA follows: TGTGCCAGCAGACGGTACGGACAGGGGGGGAACTATGGCTACACCTTC. Translation: CASRRYGQGGNYGYTF.

The rearrangement joins TRBV27 to TRBJ2-1; possibly TRBD1 or TRBD2 for D (5 bases each). V was clipped by 3 bases and J by 5 bases, with 14 bases between them. The germline CDR1 and CDR2 sequences are MNHEY and SMNVEV (reference sequence). The CDR3 totals 15 residues. The CDR3 region has the DNA TGTGCCAGCAGTTTTGTGAGGGGACCCCACAATGAGCAGTTCTTC. Protein: CASSFVRGPHNEQFF.

This clonotype turned up a few times. The chain's CDR3 is CASKSHTQYF. CDR3 nucleotide sequence: TGTGCCAGCAAGAGCCATACGCAGTATTTT. The chain employs TRBV12-3 or TRBV12-4 and TRBJ2-3; D unclear. V lost 7 bases, J lost 7 bases, and 6 bases lay in between. This CDR3 is 10 amino acids long.

This clonotype was seen more than once but under ten times. The chain links TRBV3-1 to TRBJ2-7, with unresolved D. The germline CDR1 and CDR2 sequences are LGHDT and YNNKEL (reference sequence). The CDR3 contains 15 residues. V was clipped by 5 bases and J by 3 bases, with 17 bases between them. The CDR3 region has the DNA TGTGCCAGCAGCGCGAAAGGAAACCCCCACTACGAGCAGTACTTC. Protein product: CASSAKGNPHYEQYF.

The gene calls are TRBV4-1 and TRBJ2-1; D is possibly TRBD1 (6 bases). The germline gives CDR1 MGHRA, CDR2 YSYEKL. The CDR3 covers 16 residues. Trimming left V 0 bases short and J 3 bases short, with 12 bases between. This CDR3 reads CASSQEGGVIYNEQFF. The CDR3 DNA sequence: TGCGCCAGCAGCCAAGAAGGGGGTGTAATCTACAATGAGCAGTTCTTC.

The table lists this clonotype with many counts. The chain combines TRBV4-1 with TRBJ1-3; D remains ambiguous. The V and J ends lost 0 bases and 0 bases respectively, with 6 bases between them. The CDR3 totals 15 residues. Germline V gene lookup returns CDR1 MGHRA and CDR2 YSYEKL. DNA for the CDR3: TGCGCCAGCAGCCAAGACAGCAACTCTGGAAACACCATATATTTT. Protein: CASSQDSNSGNTIYF.

The V call is TRBV7-3, the J call TRBJ2-1; D uncertain. CDR1 SGHTA and CDR2 FQGTGA come from the germline V gene. V lost 2 bases to trimming and J lost 10 bases, with 9 bases between them. The CDR3 totals 12 residues. The CDR3 DNA reads TGTGCCAGCAGCTTATTTGTGGGAGAGCAGTTCTTC. Amino acids: CASSLFVGEQFF.

This chain connects TRBV27 to TRBJ1-1; D is uncertain. Per the germline V gene, CDR1 is MNHEY and CDR2 is SMNVEV (reference sequence). With 2 bases removed from V and 8 bases from J, the gap between germline ends came to 12 bases. This CDR3 has 13 residues. Here the CDR3 reads CASSLGLAEEAFF. The CDR3 nucleotides read TGTGCCAGCAGTTTAGGTTTGGCGGAAGAAGCTTTCTTT.

This clonotype has a handful of counts. V and J are TRBV28 and TRBJ1-2; 8 bases line up with TRBD1. The germline V gene encodes CDR1 MDHEN and CDR2 SYDVKM. This CDR3 is built from 14 residues. The junction had 8 bases not matched to a gene; V was cut back by 3 bases and J by 8 bases. The CDR3 DNA reads TGTGCCAGCAGTTTTAGACAGGGGTTAGGGGGCTACACCTTC. Translating it yields CASSFRQGLGGYTF.

The V gene is TRBV6-6, the J gene TRBJ2-1; 7 positions agree with TRBD2. There are 13 residues in the CDR3. Germline V gene data show CDR1 as MNHNY and CDR2 as SVGAGI (reference sequence). V lost 6 bases, J lost 6 bases, and 5 bases stayed unmatched. The CDR3 protein is CASRGTTPNEQFF. The CDR3 DNA follows: TGTGCCAGCAGGGGGACTACCCCCAATGAGCAGTTCTTC.

The chain employs TRBV21-1 and TRBJ2-7. TRBV21-1 is marked as a pseudogene. The CDR3 has 10 residues. The CDR3 loop reads CASLTVEQYF. The CDR3, as DNA: TGTGCCAGCTTAACCGTCGAGCAGTACTTC.